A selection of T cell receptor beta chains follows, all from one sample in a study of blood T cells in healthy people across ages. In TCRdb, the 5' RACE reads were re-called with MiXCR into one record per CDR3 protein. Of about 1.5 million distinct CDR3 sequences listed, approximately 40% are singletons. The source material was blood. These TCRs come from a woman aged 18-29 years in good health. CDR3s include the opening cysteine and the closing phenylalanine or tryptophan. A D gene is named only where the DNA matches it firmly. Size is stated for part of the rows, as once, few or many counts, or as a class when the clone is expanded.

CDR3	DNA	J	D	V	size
CASRDRGSGTEAFF	TGCGCCAGCAGAGACAGGGGATCGGGGACTGAAGCTTTCTTT	TRBJ1-1	TRBD1	TRBV5-1	once
CASSSRQWSHSGANVLSF	TGTGCCAGCAGCAGCAGACAGTGGTCGCACTCTGGGGCCAACGTCCTGAGTTTC	TRBJ2-6	-	TRBV11-2	once
CASSWGSSGSFDTQYF	TGTGCCAGCAGCTGGGGATCTAGCGGGAGTTTTGATACGCAGTATTTT	TRBJ2-3	TRBD2	TRBV11-2	-
CAWSVNLSYGYTF	TGTGCCTGGAGTGTAAATCTGTCCTATGGCTACACCTTC	TRBJ1-2	-	TRBV30	-
CASSPSSGGSGELFF	TGTGCCAGCAGTCCTTCCAGCGGGGGTTCCGGGGAGCTGTTTTTT	TRBJ2-2	TRBD2	TRBV6-5	once
CASSLAGGSSNQPQHF	TGTGCCAGCAGCTTGGCAGGAGGTAGTAGCAATCAGCCCCAGCATTTT	TRBJ1-5	-	TRBV11-2	-
CAISDAGRGETQYF	TGTGCCATCAGTGATGCGGGGCGAGGAGAGACCCAGTACTTC	TRBJ2-5	-	TRBV10-3	few
CAISHGSSDTQYF	TGTGCCATCAGTCACGGGAGCTCAGATACGCAGTATTTT	TRBJ2-3	-	TRBV10-3	-
CSARGRGEREKLFF	TGCAGTGCTAGGGGTCGGGGGGAACGTGAAAAACTGTTTTTT	TRBJ1-4	-	TRBV20-1	-
CASSLSPADRKQYF	TGTGCCAGCAGCTTAAGCCCCGCGGACCGAAAGCAGTATTTT	TRBJ2-3	-	TRBV7-2	-
CASSQTTGGVEQYF	TGTGCCAGCAGCCAAACGACAGGGGGCGTCGAGCAGTACTTC	TRBJ2-7	TRBD1	TRBV3-1	-
CASSLGLAGGQETQYF	TGTGCCAGCAGTTTAGGACTAGCGGGAGGTCAAGAGACCCAGTACTTC	TRBJ2-5	TRBD2	TRBV7-2	many
CASSFQGATDTQYF	TGTGCCAGCAGTTTTCAGGGGGCCACAGATACGCAGTATTTT	TRBJ2-3	TRBD1	TRBV27	-
CASSLYGVSSYNEQFF	TGTGCCAGCAGTTTATACGGAGTTAGCTCCTACAATGAGCAGTTCTTC	TRBJ2-1	-	TRBV27	few
CASSPRFSGNTGELFF	TGTGCCAGCAGCCCGCGTTTTAGTGGGAACACCGGGGAGCTGTTTTTT	TRBJ2-2	-	TRBV7-9	few
CASSQEVLAGGNSYNEQFF	TGCGCCAGCAGCCAAGAAGTACTAGCGGGAGGTAACTCCTACAATGAGCAGTTCTTC	TRBJ2-1	TRBD2	TRBV4-1	few
CATLVGQGNYGYTF	TGTGCCACCCTAGTTGGGCAGGGGAACTATGGCTACACCTTC	TRBJ1-2	-	TRBV6-1	-
CASIPFSGVGNEQFF	TGCGCCAGCATCCCGTTTAGCGGGGTAGGGAATGAGCAGTTCTTC	TRBJ2-1	TRBD2	TRBV10-2	-
CSVEREGLMGETQYF	TGCAGTGTCGAGCGGGAGGGCCTGATGGGGGAGACCCAGTACTTC	TRBJ2-5	TRBD2	TRBV29-1	few
CASSQGQAFRNTEAFF	TGTGCCAGCAGCCAGGGACAGGCGTTTCGGAACACTGAAGCTTTCTTT	TRBJ1-1	TRBD1	TRBV3-1	once
CASSYSPPGGGPINEQFF	TGTGCCAGCAGTTACTCCCCGCCTGGGGGGGGGCCAATCAATGAGCAGTTCTTC	TRBJ2-1	-	TRBV6-5	few
CASSLEGQAMNTEAFF	TGTGCCAGCAGCTTGGAAGGACAGGCGATGAACACTGAAGCTTTCTTT	TRBJ1-1	TRBD1	TRBV7-2	-
CAWSARAYYNEQFF	TGTGCCTGGAGCGCAAGGGCGTATTACAATGAGCAGTTCTTC	TRBJ2-1	-	TRBV30	-
CASSVFPGQGAYEQYF	TGTGCCAGCAGCGTTTTCCCGGGACAGGGTGCCTACGAGCAGTACTTC	TRBJ2-7	TRBD1	TRBV9	-
CASLRAGARGNEQFF	TGTGCCAGCCTCAGGGCGGGGGCGAGGGGGAATGAGCAGTTCTTC	TRBJ2-1	-	TRBV14	few
CASTSGRRRANEKLFF	TGTGCCAGCACCTCTGGGAGACGGCGGGCTAATGAAAAACTGTTTTTT	TRBJ1-4	-	TRBV27	-
CASSLLIASSYNEQFF	TGCGCCAGCAGCTTGTTAATAGCAAGCTCCTACAATGAGCAGTTCTTC	TRBJ2-1	-	TRBV5-1	-
CASSLRGLAASYNEQFF	TGTGCCAGCAGCTTACGCGGGCTAGCGGCCTCCTACAATGAGCAGTTCTTC	TRBJ2-1	TRBD2	TRBV7-2	-
CASSYSRGLGFETQYF	TGTGCCAGCAGTTACTCGCGGGGGTTGGGTTTTGAGACCCAGTACTTC	TRBJ2-5	TRBD2	TRBV6-5	-
CASSEPQTGKYYGYTF	TGTGCCAGCAGCGAGCCCCAGACAGGGAAGTACTATGGCTACACCTTC	TRBJ1-2	TRBD1	TRBV9	-
CASSADRGNEQYF	TGTGCCAGCAGTGCGGACAGGGGCAACGAGCAGTACTTC	TRBJ2-7	TRBD1	TRBV2	-
CSARRGREITDTQYF	TGCAGTGCTAGGAGGGGGCGGGAGATCACAGATACGCAGTATTTT	TRBJ2-3	-	TRBV20-1	few
CASSQDPAYGGTSTNEKLFF	TGTGCCAGCAGCCAAGACCCTGCTTACGGAGGGACCTCAACTAATGAAAAACTGTTTTTT	TRBJ1-4	-	TRBV3-1	-
CASSSGSIGETQYF	TGCGCCAGCAGCTCGGGGAGCATTGGAGAGACCCAGTACTTC	TRBJ2-5	-	TRBV5-1	-
CASSELFRGTEAFF	TGTGCCAGCAGTGAGTTATTCCGGGGCACTGAAGCTTTCTTT	TRBJ1-1	-	TRBV6-1	-
CASSRRISYNEQYF	TGTGCCAGCAGCCGCCGGATCTCCTACAATGAGCAGTACTTC	TRBJ2-7	-	TRBV14	few
CASSALGTNYGYTF	TGTGCCAGCAGCGCCCTGGGGACCAACTATGGCTACACCTTC	TRBJ1-2	-	TRBV7-9	few
CASSEVYFSPSNYGYTF	TGTGCCAGCAGTGAAGTTTACTTTTCACCATCTAACTATGGCTACACCTTC	TRBJ1-2	-	TRBV6-1	-
CASSLSLAGGFNEQFF	TGCGCCAGCAGCTTGTCCTTAGCGGGGGGGTTCAATGAGCAGTTCTTC	TRBJ2-1	TRBD2	TRBV5-1	-
CSATPGLAGYNEQFF	TGCAGTGCAACTCCGGGACTAGCGGGGTACAATGAGCAGTTCTTC	TRBJ2-1	TRBD2	TRBV20-1	few
CAILDGRSEQFF	TGTGCCATTCTGGACGGGCGGAGTGAGCAGTTCTTC	TRBJ2-1	-	TRBV10-3	-
CASSPGTSLSTDTQYF	TGTGCCAGCAGCCCAGGGACTAGCCTCAGCACAGATACGCAGTATTTT	TRBJ2-3	TRBD2	TRBV9	-
CASRDRDSMPGANVLTF	TGTGCCAGCAGGGACCGGGACTCCATGCCTGGGGCCAACGTCCTGACTTTC	TRBJ2-6	-	TRBV6-6	-
CASSVDRATGSTIYF	TGTGCCAGCAGCGTAGACAGGGCGACTGGAAGCACCATATATTTT	TRBJ1-3	-	TRBV9	-